This T cell receptor (beta chain) was captured by sequencing in a study of T cells of healthy individuals (dated 2018 in TCRdb). A few counts support this clonotype. It lacks a known antigen. No much larger clone is present one base from it, and per-base qualities are unavailable. The receptor library was made with 5' RACE. The sample was run on an Illumina MiSeq. TCRdb took the public reads, trimmed them with fastp at Q25, ran MiXCR for clone calling and kept in-frame beta chains. Rows with a matching CDR3 protein are joined into one entry that keeps the most common DNA and genes. This sample has 95,000 to 100,000 distinct CDR3 sequences in its table, and roughly 15% of those were observed once. Roughly 6.1% of the sample rests with the top ten. Per the germline V gene, SGHTA is the CDR1 and FQGNSA is the CDR2. Trimming takes 6 bases off V and 0 bases off J; junction bases not matched to a gene: 3. The CDR3 goes from the cysteine to the phenylalanine over 15 residues. Solely the CDR3 DNA is kept, with 45 bases framed from the first base.

The chain links TRBV7-2 with TRBJ2-4, with TRBD1 matching 9 junction bases. The clonotype was recovered from a human donor in good health. In nucleotides, the sequence is TGTGCCAGCAGGTGGGACAGGGAAGCCAAAAACATTCAGTACTTC. Translation gives CASRWDREAKNIQYF.